A selection of T cell receptor beta chains follows, all from one sample in a study of blood T cell repertoires in COVID-19. Clones were read by immunoSEQ multiplex PCR, and TCRdb kept only the in-frame ones, dropping some. The sample contains over 120,000 clones, roughly 87% of which appear only once. Specimen: peripheral blood. All receptors come from a man aged 70 or older with acute or convalescent COVID-19. The CDR3 runs from the conserved cysteine through the conserved F or W. The order of the fields is V gene, D gene, clone size, J gene, CDR3 DNA, CDR3 protein. D genes are given only for firm matches. Where a row states a size, it is once, few, many or the class of an expanded clone; other rows omit it.

v_call: TRBV7-8
d_call: .
clone_size: .
j_call: TRBJ1-1
cdr3_nt: TGTGCCAGCAGCTTAGTCGCAGGGATCGGTGGCACTGAAGCTTTCTTT
cdr3_aa: CASSLVAGIGGTEAFF

v_call: TRBV5-1
d_call: TRBD1
clone_size: once
j_call: TRBJ1-2
cdr3_nt: TGCGCCAGCAGTTTACAGGGGGTTCAGGGCTATGGCTACACCTTC
cdr3_aa: CASSLQGVQGYGYTF

v_call: TRBV27
d_call: TRBD1
clone_size: .
j_call: TRBJ2-2
cdr3_nt: TGTGCCAGCAGTCGACAGGGGGCGACGATCACCGGGGAGCTGTTTTTT
cdr3_aa: CASSRQGATITGELFF

v_call: TRBV14
d_call: TRBD2
clone_size: .
j_call: TRBJ2-2
cdr3_nt: TGTGCCAGCAGCACCCTAGCGGGAGCCACCGGGGAGCTGTTTTTT
cdr3_aa: CASSTLAGATGELFF

v_call: TRBV5-1
d_call: TRBD1
clone_size: .
j_call: TRBJ2-1
cdr3_nt: TGCGCCAGCAGCTTAGGGACAGGGCGGGTCAATGAGCAGTTCTTC
cdr3_aa: CASSLGTGRVNEQFF

v_call: TRBV6-5
d_call: TRBD1
clone_size: .
j_call: TRBJ2-1
cdr3_nt: TGTGCCAGCAGAAGGGTTCCGGGACAGTACAATGAGCAGTTCTTC
cdr3_aa: CASRRVPGQYNEQFF

v_call: TRBV7-9
d_call: .
clone_size: once
j_call: TRBJ1-6
cdr3_nt: TGTGCCAGCAGCCCTCACAGGGAATATAATTCACCCCTCCACTTT
cdr3_aa: CASSPHREYNSPLHF

v_call: TRBV5-4
d_call: .
clone_size: .
j_call: TRBJ1-6
cdr3_nt: TGTGCCAGCAGCTTGGCTCCAGGGGTGGTAGAATCACCCCTCCACTTT
cdr3_aa: CASSLAPGVVESPLHF

v_call: TRBV5-6
d_call: TRBD1
clone_size: once
j_call: TRBJ1-5
cdr3_nt: TGTGCCAGCAGCGCCCGGGACAGGGGGTATCAGCCCCAGCATTTT
cdr3_aa: CASSARDRGYQPQHF

v_call: TRBV2
d_call: TRBD2
clone_size: .
j_call: TRBJ2-7
cdr3_nt: TGTGCCAGCGGTCCGGGACTAGCGGGGTACGAGCAGTACTTC
cdr3_aa: CASGPGLAGYEQYF

v_call: TRBV7-2
d_call: .
clone_size: .
j_call: TRBJ2-1
cdr3_nt: TGTGCCAGCAGTTCACAGGGCCCCTACAATGAGCAGTTCTTC
cdr3_aa: CASSSQGPYNEQFF

v_call: TRBV5-4
d_call: TRBD1
clone_size: few
j_call: TRBJ1-1
cdr3_nt: TGTGCCAGCGGAAGTGGAGAGGGGGCGAAGGGAACTGAAGCTTTCTTT
cdr3_aa: CASGSGEGAKGTEAFF

v_call: TRBV3-1/TRBV3-2
d_call: TRBD1
clone_size: .
j_call: TRBJ2-2
cdr3_nt: TGTGCCAGCAGCCCGGGACAGGGGACCGGGGAGCTGTTTTTT
cdr3_aa: CASSPGQGTGELFF

v_call: TRBV24-1
d_call: .
clone_size: few
j_call: TRBJ1-5
cdr3_nt: TGTGCCACCAAGGGGTATAGCAATCAGCCCCAGCATTTT
cdr3_aa: CATKGYSNQPQHF

v_call: TRBV24-1
d_call: TRBD2
clone_size: .
j_call: TRBJ2-1
cdr3_nt: TGTGCCACCGGCCAGACTAGCGGGGGCAATGAGCAGTTCTTC
cdr3_aa: CATGQTSGGNEQFF

v_call: TRBV2
d_call: TRBD1
clone_size: few
j_call: TRBJ1-5
cdr3_nt: TGTGCCAGCCTTTCCCAGGGGGGCGCGGCTCAGCCCCAGCATTTT
cdr3_aa: CASLSQGGAAQPQHF

v_call: TRBV29-1
d_call: TRBD1
clone_size: .
j_call: TRBJ2-5
cdr3_nt: TGCAGCGTTGCGGACAGGGGGCAAGAGACCCAGTACTTC
cdr3_aa: CSVADRGQETQYF

v_call: TRBV5-1
d_call: .
clone_size: .
j_call: TRBJ1-1
cdr3_nt: TGCGCCAGCAGCCTGACAGCGGGAGGGGCTGAAGCTTTCTTT
cdr3_aa: CASSLTAGGAEAFF

v_call: TRBV9
d_call: .
clone_size: .
j_call: TRBJ2-1
cdr3_nt: TGTGCCAGCAGTCGCGCCACCTCCTACAATGAGCAGTTCTTC
cdr3_aa: CASSRATSYNEQFF

v_call: TRBV5-5
d_call: .
clone_size: .
j_call: TRBJ1-6
cdr3_nt: TGTGCCAGCACTCGGCGGGGCTCTGATAATTCACCCCTCCACTTT
cdr3_aa: CASTRRGSDNSPLHF

v_call: TRBV5-1
d_call: TRBD1
clone_size: .
j_call: TRBJ2-1
cdr3_nt: TGCGCCAGCAGCCCCGGGACAGGGGTCAATGAGCAGTTCTTC
cdr3_aa: CASSPGTGVNEQFF

v_call: TRBV7-2
d_call: TRBD2
clone_size: .
j_call: TRBJ2-1
cdr3_nt: TGTGCCAGCAGCTTAAGGAAGGCTAGCGGATACAATGAGCAGTTCTTC
cdr3_aa: CASSLRKASGYNEQFF

v_call: TRBV3-1/TRBV3-2
d_call: .
clone_size: .
j_call: TRBJ1-2
cdr3_nt: TGTGCCAGCAGCGGGGAGGGTGCGTATGGCTACACCTTC
cdr3_aa: CASSGEGAYGYTF

v_call: TRBV28
d_call: TRBD1
clone_size: .
j_call: TRBJ2-2
cdr3_nt: TGTGCCAGTTGTAGGGGGCTCTACGGGGAGCTGTTTTTT
cdr3_aa: CASCRGLYGELFF

v_call: TRBV5-8
d_call: .
clone_size: .
j_call: TRBJ2-2
cdr3_nt: TGTGCCAGCAGCTTGCTCCCCCAAATCACTCATCACACCGGGGAGCTGTTTTTT
cdr3_aa: CASSLLPQITHHTGELFF

v_call: TRBV28
d_call: .
clone_size: once
j_call: TRBJ1-2
cdr3_nt: TGTGCCAGCAGCTATTATAACGGCTACACCTTC
cdr3_aa: CASSYYNGYTF

v_call: TRBV6-5
d_call: .
clone_size: .
j_call: TRBJ1-2
cdr3_nt: TGTGCCAGCAGGACCAGGGGAAACTATGGCTACACCTTC
cdr3_aa: CASRTRGNYGYTF

v_call: TRBV10-1
d_call: .
clone_size: .
j_call: TRBJ1-3
cdr3_nt: TGCGCCAGCAGCCGGGACATCGGGGGAAACACCATATATTTT
cdr3_aa: CASSRDIGGNTIYF

v_call: TRBV29-1
d_call: .
clone_size: .
j_call: TRBJ2-1
cdr3_nt: TGCAGCGTAAAAGGGACAATTGAGCAGTTCTTC
cdr3_aa: CSVKGTIEQFF

v_call: TRBV6-1
d_call: .
clone_size: .
j_call: TRBJ1-6
cdr3_nt: TGTGCCAGCAGTGAAGGAACAGGACTAAGGGGCTATAATTCACCCCTCCACTTT
cdr3_aa: CASSEGTGLRGYNSPLHF

v_call: TRBV12-5
d_call: .
clone_size: .
j_call: TRBJ2-7
cdr3_nt: TGTGCTAGTGGTCCAGGGGACGGATCAAACTACGAGCAGTACTTC
cdr3_aa: CASGPGDGSNYEQYF

v_call: TRBV2
d_call: TRBD2
clone_size: .
j_call: TRBJ2-3
cdr3_nt: TGTGCCAGCAGTGTTAGACTAGCGGGGGCCCCAGATACGCAGTATTTT
cdr3_aa: CASSVRLAGAPDTQYF

v_call: TRBV7-9
d_call: .
clone_size: few
j_call: TRBJ1-6
cdr3_nt: TGTGCCAGCAGCCCTTGGACGGGAAGCTCCTATAATTCACCCCTCCACTTT
cdr3_aa: CASSPWTGSSYNSPLHF

v_call: TRBV5-4
d_call: TRBD1
clone_size: .
j_call: TRBJ2-6
cdr3_nt: TGTGCCAGCAGCTTTGGGGGGACAGGGTTGGGCTATGGGGCCAACGTCCTGACTTTC
cdr3_aa: CASSFGGTGLGYGANVLTF

v_call: TRBV27
d_call: .
clone_size: once
j_call: TRBJ2-5
cdr3_nt: TGTGCCAGCAGTTTATCGACGGGGGACCATCAAGAGACCCAGTACTTC
cdr3_aa: CASSLSTGDHQETQYF

v_call: TRBV9
d_call: TRBD1
clone_size: .
j_call: TRBJ1-6
cdr3_nt: TGTGCCAGCAGCGGACCGGGACAGGGATGGTCACCCCTCCACTTT
cdr3_aa: CASSGPGQGWSPLHF

v_call: TRBV28
d_call: TRBD2
clone_size: .
j_call: TRBJ2-2
cdr3_nt: TGTGCCAGCACTTTGGGACTACCCAGCGGGGAGCTGTTTTTT
cdr3_aa: CASTLGLPSGELFF

v_call: TRBV3-1/TRBV3-2
d_call: .
clone_size: .
j_call: TRBJ1-5
cdr3_nt: TGTGCCAGCAGCCAACAGGGCTCGAAACAGCCCCAGCATTTT
cdr3_aa: CASSQQGSKQPQHF

v_call: TRBV10-3
d_call: .
clone_size: .
j_call: TRBJ1-2
cdr3_nt: TGTGCCACGAGTCTACAGGGCCCTAACTATGGCTACACCTTC
cdr3_aa: CATSLQGPNYGYTF

v_call: TRBV7-2
d_call: TRBD2
clone_size: .
j_call: TRBJ2-6
cdr3_nt: TGTGCCAGCAGCTCCGGGGGGGACGGGGCCAACGTCCTGACTTTC
cdr3_aa: CASSSGGDGANVLTF

v_call: TRBV18
d_call: .
clone_size: once
j_call: TRBJ2-5
cdr3_nt: TGTGCCAGCTCCCTCGGACAAAAAGAGACCCAGTACTTC
cdr3_aa: CASSLGQKETQYF

v_call: TRBV5-1
d_call: TRBD1
clone_size: .
j_call: TRBJ2-5
cdr3_nt: TGCGCCAGCAGCTTTCAGGGGGAGGAGACCCAGTACTTC
cdr3_aa: CASSFQGEETQYF

v_call: TRBV13
d_call: .
clone_size: .
j_call: TRBJ2-7
cdr3_nt: TGTGCCAGCAGCCTACACGCTGGAGGGTTCACCTACGAGCAGTACTTC
cdr3_aa: CASSLHAGGFTYEQYF

v_call: TRBV5-1
d_call: TRBD2
clone_size: .
j_call: TRBJ2-1
cdr3_nt: TGCGCCAGCAGCTTGGGGGGAGCGGGGAATGAGCAGTTCTTC
cdr3_aa: CASSLGGAGNEQFF

v_call: TRBV7-9
d_call: TRBD2
clone_size: once
j_call: TRBJ2-1
cdr3_nt: TGTGCCAGCAGCTTAGAAACTAGCGCACACAATGAGCAGTTCTTC
cdr3_aa: CASSLETSAHNEQFF

v_call: TRBV7-2
d_call: TRBD1
clone_size: once
j_call: TRBJ1-1
cdr3_nt: TGTGCCAGCAGCCTACAGGGGTATACTGAAGCTTTCTTT
cdr3_aa: CASSLQGYTEAFF

v_call: TRBV6-5
d_call: .
clone_size: .
j_call: TRBJ2-4
cdr3_nt: TGTGCCAGTCAAGGGGGTGAGGACATTCAGTACTTC
cdr3_aa: CASQGGEDIQYF

v_call: TRBV5-1
d_call: .
clone_size: .
j_call: TRBJ2-5
cdr3_nt: TGCGCCAGCAGCTCCTACCCGGCGGCAGAGACCCAGTACTTC
cdr3_aa: CASSSYPAAETQYF

v_call: TRBV29-1
d_call: TRBD2
clone_size: once
j_call: TRBJ2-3
cdr3_nt: TGCAGCGTTACGGGACTAGCGGGAGGAACAGATACGCAGTATTTT
cdr3_aa: CSVTGLAGGTDTQYF

v_call: TRBV2
d_call: TRBD2
clone_size: .
j_call: TRBJ2-3
cdr3_nt: TGTGCCAGCAGTCCTATTAGCGGGGGCACAGATACGCAGTATTTT
cdr3_aa: CASSPISGGTDTQYF

v_call: TRBV6-6
d_call: .
clone_size: .
j_call: TRBJ2-4
cdr3_nt: TGTGCCAGCAGTTTATCAGGGCGGGATAACATTCAGTACTTC
cdr3_aa: CASSLSGRDNIQYF

v_call: TRBV3-1/TRBV3-2
d_call: .
clone_size: .
j_call: TRBJ2-7
cdr3_nt: TGTGCCAGCAGCCAAGGGGGAGAGAACGAGCAGTACTTC
cdr3_aa: CASSQGGENEQYF

v_call: TRBV6-5
d_call: TRBD1
clone_size: once
j_call: TRBJ2-2
cdr3_nt: TGTGCCAGCAGTTACGAAAGGGGGCCAGTCGGGGAGCTGTTTTTT
cdr3_aa: CASSYERGPVGELFF

v_call: TRBV6-5
d_call: .
clone_size: .
j_call: TRBJ1-2
cdr3_nt: TGTGCCAGCAGTTACTCTTCAGGGGCAGACTATGGCTACACCTTC
cdr3_aa: CASSYSSGADYGYTF

v_call: TRBV20-1
d_call: TRBD1
clone_size: .
j_call: TRBJ1-5
cdr3_nt: TGCAGTGCTAGTGTAGGGACAGGGCAATATAGCAATCAGCCCCAGCATTTT
cdr3_aa: CSASVGTGQYSNQPQHF

v_call: TRBV7-9
d_call: TRBD2
clone_size: .
j_call: TRBJ2-1
cdr3_nt: TGTGCCAGCAGCCGGACTAGCGGGGCCTACAATGAGCAGTTCTTC
cdr3_aa: CASSRTSGAYNEQFF

v_call: TRBV18
d_call: TRBD1
clone_size: once
j_call: TRBJ1-4
cdr3_nt: TGTGCCAGCTCACTAAACAGGGGAGAAAAACTGTTTTTT
cdr3_aa: CASSLNRGEKLFF

v_call: TRBV28
d_call: TRBD1
clone_size: .
j_call: TRBJ2-7
cdr3_nt: TGTGCCAGCAGCTTGGGACAGCCTACCTACGAGCAGTACTTC
cdr3_aa: CASSLGQPTYEQYF

v_call: TRBV14
d_call: TRBD2
clone_size: .
j_call: TRBJ2-3
cdr3_nt: TGTGCCAGCAGCCAAGATCTGCGGACTAGCGGGGGTTTTTCAGATACGCAGTATTTT
cdr3_aa: CASSQDLRTSGGFSDTQYF